This T cell receptor (beta chain) was recovered during a study of CD8 T cells in Susac syndrome. V shed 1 base, J shed 7 bases, and the junction held 8 bases outside the gene matches. The CDR3 has 15 amino acids. The germline V gene has CDR1 LGHDT and CDR2 YNNKEL (reference sequence). RNA, at roughly 0.5 to 1 ug, was reverse transcribed with random hexamers. TCRdb itself ran the immunoSEQ multiplex PCR reads through MiXCR, one entry per CDR3 protein. The sample holds some 300,000 distinct CDR3 sequences; 65% to 90% are singletons and the top ten take around 0.2%. Sequencing of TCR beta was carried out in blood CD8+ and CD4+ T cells. Negative isolation was applied to CD8+ and CD4+ T cells, and FACS enrichment was applied to TEMRA cells.

The gene calls are TRBV3-1 and TRBJ1-2, with TRBD1 matching over 8 bases. The origin of this receptor is a human donor with multiple sclerosis. Sequenced: CD8+ T cells from PBMCs. Here the CDR3 DNA reads TGTGCCAGCAGCCAAGCGCAGGGGGCGGTGAGTGGCTACACCTTC. Protein product: CASSQAQGAVSGYTF.